This TCR beta chain comes out of a study of T-cell reconstitution after alpha-beta-depleted transplantation in children. Study conclusions and caveats: T-cell counts and diversity at one year post-transplant came mainly from newly produced T cells.

Concerning this clonotype: Its antigen is not known.

Unique molecular identifiers were incorporated during preparation of the TCRbeta library. TCRdb re-derived calls from the PCR reads in MiXCR, one entry per CDR3 protein. The sample records a few hundred thousand distinct CDR3 sequences, roughly 30% being singletons. The CDR3 is made up of 15 amino acids. V lost 0 bases and J lost 3, with 13 bases in between. The V gene's germline CDR1 is SGHRS and CDR2 YFSETQ. The clonotype comes from a boy in the first two years of life with Wiskott-Aldrich syndrome, due to receive a stem cell transplant. The source was PBMCs, collected before TCRalphabeta/CD19-depleted stem cell transplant. This rearrangement joins TRBV5-1 to TRBJ2-7, with D unclear. The CDR3 here is CASSLEIGSGYEQYF. The CDR3 coding sequence is TGCGCCAGCAGCTTGGAAATAGGATCGGGCTACGAGCAGTACTTC.